Included here is one TCR beta chain sequence, with context. The junction departs from the called germline gene at one end, perhaps through a read error. This specimen comes from a study of cytomegalovirus exposure and HLA in healthy donors. The CDR3 runs to 18 residues. Germline lookup yields CDR1 SEHNR and CDR2 FQNEAQ (reference sequence). The PCR had 60 Vbeta and 13 Jbeta primers. Measured with immunoSEQ multiplex PCR; TCRdb has only the in-frame clones, and not every one. The sample records 150,000 to 200,000 clones, 70% to 90% being singletons. Sequencing used PBMCs. The receptor was isolated from a woman aged 25-40 years in good health and CMV-seronegative. The chain combines TRBV7-9 with TRBJ1-2; tentatively, D is TRBD1 (5 bases). CDR3 residues: CSSSLAIPGGGPLSGYTF. CDR3 coding DNA: TGTTCCAGCAGCTTAGCGATCCCCGGGGGGGGACCTCTATCAGGCTACACCTTC. The full variable domain, rest sourced from reference TRBV7-9 and TRBJ1-2, is DTGVSQNPRHKITKRGQNVTFRCDPISEHNRLYWYRQTLGQGPEFLTYFQNEAQLEKSRLLSDRFSAERPKGSFSTLEIQRTEQGDSAMYLCSSSLAIPGGGPLSGYTFGSGTRLTVV.